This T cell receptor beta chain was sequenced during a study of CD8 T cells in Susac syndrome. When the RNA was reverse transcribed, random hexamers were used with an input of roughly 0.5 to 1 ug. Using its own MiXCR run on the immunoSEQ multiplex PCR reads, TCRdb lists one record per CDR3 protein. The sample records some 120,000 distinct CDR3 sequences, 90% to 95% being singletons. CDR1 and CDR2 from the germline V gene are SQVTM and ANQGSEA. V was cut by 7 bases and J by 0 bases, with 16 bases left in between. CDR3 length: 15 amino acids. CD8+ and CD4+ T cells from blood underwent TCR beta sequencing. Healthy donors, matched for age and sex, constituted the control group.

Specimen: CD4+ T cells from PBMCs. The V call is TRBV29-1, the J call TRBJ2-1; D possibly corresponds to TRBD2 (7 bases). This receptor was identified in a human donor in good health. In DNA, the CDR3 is TGCAGCGCCCTCGGGGGGCCCGACTCCTACAATGAGCAGTTCTTC. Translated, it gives CSALGGPDSYNEQFF.